These 29 T cell receptor beta chains share one sample of origin, sequenced in a study of T cell repertoires in cytomegalovirus infection. TCRdb re-called the reads through MiXCR, storing one row per CDR3 protein. The repertoire consists of under 850,000 distinct CDR3 sequences, with around a third occurring once and the leading ten covering about 20%. For these TCRs, the target antigens are not known. The sequencing here drew on cultured PBMCs, taken from culture after CMV antigen stimulation. Every receptor here comes from a human donor in good health (CMV status not recorded). Some clones in this sample may be carry-over from other donors' samples.

The rearrangement uses TRBV19 and TRBJ1-2, with TRBD1 as a possible D gene (5 bases). The CDR3 is 15 amino acids. Germline loops: CDR1 LNHDA, CDR2 SQIVND (reference sequence). Trimming shortened V by 3 bases and J by 2 bases, and 13 bases separated the two germline ends. For the CDR3, the DNA is TGTGCCAGTAGTATGTTCCGGGGGGGGAACTATGGCTACACCTTC. This sequence encodes CASSMFRGGNYGYTF.

The J gene is TRBJ2-7, the V gene TRBV7-9; D may match TRBD1 or TRBD2 (5 bases each). The CDR3 has 15 residues. Germline assignment: CDR1 SEHNR and CDR2 FQNEAQ (reference sequence). Trimming pared 0 bases from V and 6 bases from J, leaving 15 bases between. The CDR3 reads CASSLAAGTVREQYF. The DNA of the CDR3 is TGTGCCAGCAGCTTAGCCGCTGGGACGGTGCGCGAGCAGTACTTC.

This chain's CDR3 is CASNNLAGVDTQYF. The CDR3 nucleotides are TGTGCCAGCAATAACCTAGCGGGAGTAGATACGCAGTATTTT. The V and J genes are TRBV2 and TRBJ2-3; 10 nucleotides match TRBD2. Germline values: CDR1 SNHLY, CDR2 FYNNEI. The trim removed 7 bases at V and 5 bases at J, leaving 6 bases unmatched. The CDR3 sequence is 14 residues long. The full variable domain, rest sourced from reference TRBV2 and TRBJ2-3, is EPEVTQTPSHQVTQMGQEVILRCVPISNHLYFYWYRQILGQKVEFLVSFYNNEISEKSEIFDDQFSVERPDGSNFTLKIRSTKLEDSAMYFCASNNLAGVDTQYFGPGTRLTVL.

This clonotype has a handful of counts. Here the CDR3 reads CSAQDRMNYGYTF. Written as DNA, the CDR3 is TGCAGTGCCCAGGACAGAATGAACTATGGCTACACCTTC. This chain links TRBV20-1 with TRBJ1-2; TRBD1 is a possible D gene (6 bases). Germline V lookup: CDR1 DFQATT, CDR2 SNEGSKA (reference sequence). This CDR3 is built from 13 residues. V lost 6 bases and J lost 2, with 13 bases in between.

This clonotype came up once. The chain uses TRBV15 and TRBJ1-3; TRBD1 might be the D (5 bases). Germline lookup yields CDR1 LNHNV and CDR2 YYDKDF (reference sequence). The length of the CDR3 is 16 residues. Deletions cut 2 bases from V and 0 bases from J, with 11 bases between. The CDR3: CATSRPTGLSGNTIYF. The CDR3, as DNA: TGTGCCACCAGCAGACCCACAGGCCTCTCTGGAAACACCATATATTTT. Complete variable domain (other parts from reference TRBV15 and TRBJ1-3): DAMVIQNPRYQVTQFGKPVTLSCSQTLNHNVMYWYQQKSSQAPKLLFHYYDKDFNNEADTPDNFQSRRPNTSFCFLDIRSPGLGDTAMYLCATSRPTGLSGNTIYFGEGSWLTVV.

Notes on this clonotype: The junction departs from the called germline gene at one end, perhaps through a read error. The gene calls are TRBV7-6 and TRBJ2-1; D call uncertain. This CDR3 contains 13 residues. Per germline, CDR1 SGHVS and CDR2 FNYEAQ. For the CDR3, the DNA is TGTGCCAGCAGCTCTCCGGCCTCAGTTTCTCCGCTCTTC. This codes for CASSSPASVSPLF.

This clonotype appeared a few times. V usage is TRBV14 and J usage is TRBJ2-1; 9 bases match TRBD2. The CDR3 loop spans 20 amino acids. CDR1 SGHDN and CDR2 FVKESK come from the germline V gene. J lost 1 base, V lost 1 base, and 14 bases had no gene match. CDR3 bases: TGTGCCAGCAGCCAAGGGTTAGTAGCGGGAGTTAGATGGTCCTACAATGAGCAGTTCTTC. It encodes CASSQGLVAGVRWSYNEQFF.

The chain links TRBV12-3 or TRBV12-4 to TRBJ1-2, with 9 bases matching TRBD1. Trimming cost V 6 bases and J 6 bases; bases outside gene matches: 11. This CDR3 is 15 amino acids long. The CDR3 loop is CASSKQGAGEDGYTF. CDR3 nucleotides: TGTGCCAGCAGCAAACAGGGGGCCGGGGAAGATGGCTACACCTTC.

This clonotype was found a few times. CDR3 sequence reads: CATGDNQETQYF. The CDR3 DNA sequence: TGTGCAACGGGAGATAACCAAGAGACCCAGTACTTC. The chain couples TRBV7-9 to TRBJ2-5; the D gene is possibly TRBD2 (6 bases). Germline values: CDR1 SEHNR, CDR2 FQNEAQ (reference sequence). The length of the CDR3 is 12 residues.

This chain uses TRBV6-6 with TRBJ2-7; either TRBD1 or TRBD2 may supply D (5 bases each). Germline V gene lookup returns CDR1 MNHNY and CDR2 SVGAGI (reference sequence). The CDR3 sequence is 15 residues long. V lost 5 bases and J 0 bases, leaving 14 bases between the germline ends. The CDR3 coding sequence is TGTGCCAGCAGTCGGGGCCAGGGTATCTCCTACGAGCAGTACTTC. Translation gives CASSRGQGISYEQYF.

This clonotype was recorded at least ten times. The rearrangement links TRBV7-2 to TRBJ1-2; 9 positions match TRBD1. Germline V CDR1 and CDR2: SGHTA, FQGNSA. J was trimmed by 7 bases and V by 6 bases; bases with no gene match: 9. The CDR3 length is 14 residues. Here the CDR3 reads CASRPGTGFRGYTF. CDR3 DNA sequence: TGTGCCAGCAGACCCGGGACAGGGTTTCGTGGCTACACCTTC.

V and J are TRBV4-1 and TRBJ2-1, with D perhaps matching TRBD2 (6 bases). Germline V CDR1 and CDR2: MGHRA, YSYEKL. The V end lost 4 bases, the J end lost 4 bases, and 14 bases lay between the germline ends. The CDR3 contains 15 residues. CDR3 loop: CASSLRDLGYNEQFF. Here the CDR3 DNA reads TGCGCCAGCAGCCTCCGGGACTTGGGATACAATGAGCAGTTCTTC.

Many counts were recorded for this clonotype. The V and J genes are TRBV7-8 and TRBJ1-6; D remains ambiguous. Trimming took off 5 bases at V and 8 bases at J, with 10 bases between the two ends. CDR3 size: 13 residues. CDR1 and CDR2 (germline): SGHVS, FQNEAQ. As DNA, the CDR3 is TGTGCCAGCAGCCAAAACCGGGATTCACCCCTCCACTTT. As protein: CASSQNRDSPLHF.

This clonotype was seen more than once but under ten times. V and J are TRBV7-8 and TRBJ2-1; TRBD2 is a possible D gene (5 bases). V was clipped by 4 bases and J by 5 bases, with 9 bases between them. CDR3 size: 13 residues. CDR1 is SGHVS and CDR2 is FQNEAQ in the germline V gene. The CDR3 nucleotides are TGTGCCAGCAGCTCCGGGATTAACAATGAGCAGTTCTTC. It codes for CASSSGINNEQFF.

J is TRBJ2-7 and V is TRBV15, with TRBD2 identical over 9 bases. CDR1 is LNHNV, CDR2 YYDKDF, per germline (reference sequence). J lost 3 bases, V lost 4 bases, and 4 bases had no gene match. The length of the CDR3 is 14 residues. The CDR3 DNA reads TGTGCCACCAGCAACGGACTAGCGCACTACGAGCAGTACTTC. The encoded protein is CATSNGLAHYEQYF.

This clonotype was observed a handful of times. V is TRBV6-1 and J is TRBJ2-5; D perhaps matches TRBD1 (6 bases). The V end lost 7 bases, the J end lost 3 bases, and 9 bases lay between the germline ends. Germline assignment: CDR1 MNHNS and CDR2 SASEGT. This CDR3 spans 12 amino acids. The DNA of the CDR3 is TGTGCCAGCAACGGACAGAAAGAGACCCAGTACTTC. Protein: CASNGQKETQYF.

The chain uses TRBV20-1 and TRBJ2-1, with 8 bases fitting TRBD2. Losses at the gene ends were 1 base for V and 5 bases for J; bases not matched to a gene: 7. Germline CDR1 and CDR2: DFQATT and SNEGSKA (reference sequence). The CDR3 runs 15 residues. This CDR3 reads CSARGPGLDHNEQFF. CDR3 sequence (DNA): TGCAGTGCTAGAGGACCGGGACTAGATCACAATGAGCAGTTCTTC.

The V and J genes are TRBV7-2 and TRBJ1-2, with 11 nucleotides matching TRBD1. The V segment lost 3 bases and the J segment 3 bases; nucleotides outside the gene matches: 3. From germline, CDR1 is SGHTA and CDR2 FQGNSA. The CDR3 length is 15 residues. The CDR3 loop reads CASSLDRGPDYGYTF. The CDR3 DNA follows: TGTGCCAGCAGCTTGGACAGGGGGCCAGACTATGGCTACACCTTC.

The J gene is TRBJ2-1, the V gene TRBV7-2; D is possibly TRBD1 (5 bases). Between the trimmed V and J ends, which lost 5 bases and 8 bases, there was a span of 13 bases. From germline, CDR1 is SGHTA and CDR2 FQGNSA. This CDR3 is built from 13 residues. DNA for the CDR3: TGTGCCAGCAGCCCAACCCAGGGCGATGAGCAGTTCTTC. Protein product: CASSPTQGDEQFF.

The chain joins TRBV4-1 to TRBJ2-3, with TRBD1 matching 8 bases. Germline assignment: CDR1 MGHRA and CDR2 YSYEKL. The CDR3 runs to 18 residues. The J segment lost 4 bases and the V segment lost 0 bases, leaving 12 bases of the junction unmatched. CDR3 DNA: TGCGCCAGCAGCCAAGAGTTCAGGTGGACCAGGGGGCCAGATACGCAGTATTTT. Amino acid sequence: CASSQEFRWTRGPDTQYF.

A few counts support this clonotype. The J gene is TRBJ2-3, the V gene TRBV12-3 or TRBV12-4; D is perhaps TRBD2 (7 bases). The CDR3 sequence is 15 residues long. Trimming pared 6 bases from V and 2 bases from J, leaving 15 bases between. This CDR3 reads CASRAQGGDTDTQYF. The CDR3 DNA reads TGTGCCAGCAGGGCACAGGGAGGGGACACAGATACGCAGTATTTT.

Only a few counts were recorded for this clonotype. The chain has TRBV27 and TRBJ2-5; TRBD1 aligns across 8 bases. Germline CDR1 and CDR2: MNHEY and SMNVEV (reference sequence). The CDR3 contains 15 residues. J was trimmed by 3 bases and V by 1 base; bases with no gene match: 4. CDR3 nucleotides: TGTGCCAGCAGTTTATACGGGACAGGCAAAGAGACCCAGTACTTC. The encoded protein is CASSLYGTGKETQYF.

The chain uses TRBV6-2 or TRBV6-3 and TRBJ1-5; no clear D gene. V dropped 2 bases and J dropped 1 base, with 21 bases sitting between them. The V gene's germline CDR1 is MNHEY and CDR2 SVGEGT. The CDR3 consists of 19 residues. CDR3 bases: TGTGCCAGCAGTTACAGTTTAAAACGGGTTTCGCGAAGCAATCAGCCCCAGCATTTT. Protein product: CASSYSLKRVSRSNQPQHF.

This clonotype was observed a few times. This chain connects TRBV12-3 or TRBV12-4 to TRBJ1-2; TRBD1 matches 8 bases. The CDR3 spans 14 residues. Trimming at V came to 3 bases and at J to 7 bases, leaving 7 bases not matched to a gene. CDR3 loop: CASSFSQGARGYTF. Written as DNA, the CDR3 is TGTGCCAGCAGTTTCTCCCAGGGGGCGCGTGGCTACACCTTC.

In its sample, this clonotype was seen a few times. The chain joins TRBV12-3 or TRBV12-4 to TRBJ2-3; 10 nucleotides line up with TRBD2. The length of the CDR3 is 16 residues. V shed 6 bases, J shed 2 bases, and the junction held 8 bases outside the gene matches. The CDR3 is CASSHGLAGATDTQYF. DNA of the CDR3: TGTGCCAGCAGCCATGGGCTAGCGGGAGCCACAGATACGCAGTATTTT.

This clonotype was recorded a few times. V gene TRBV28 combines with J gene TRBJ1-2; tentative D call: TRBD1 (5 bases). CDR3 length: 15 amino acids. V lost 2 bases to trimming and J lost 4 bases, with 14 bases between them. Germline V gives CDR1 MDHEN, CDR2 SYDVKM. The CDR3 bases are TGTGCCAGCAGTTTACCCGTCGGGGCGGTCTATGGCTACACCTTC. Translating it yields CASSLPVGAVYGYTF.

The gene calls are TRBV6-1 and TRBJ1-5, with a weak D call TRBD1 (6 bases). Trimming stripped 1 base from V and 7 bases from J, with 20 bases between. There are 17 residues in the CDR3. The V gene's germline CDR1 is MNHNS and CDR2 SASEGT. For the CDR3, the DNA is TGTGCCAGCAGTGAAGGTTGGATTGGGGGCTTATGGCAGCCCCAGCATTTT. Translation gives CASSEGWIGGLWQPQHF.

This clonotype was observed many times. V is TRBV7-2 and J is TRBJ1-2, with 9 bases identical to TRBD1. CDR1 and CDR2 from the germline V gene are SGHTA and FQGNSA. Trimming took 4 bases from V and 5 from J; bases not matched to a gene: 2. This CDR3 has 13 residues. The CDR3 sequence is CASSSTGGYGYTF. The CDR3 nucleotides read TGTGCCAGCAGCTCGACAGGGGGTTATGGCTACACCTTC.

This clonotype was seen repeatedly, ten times or more. The rearrangement joins TRBV7-8 to TRBJ2-7, with 8 bases fitting TRBD2. The V and J ends lost 2 bases and 2 bases, in that order; junction bases with no gene match: 5. The CDR3 contains 15 residues. Germline V gene data show CDR1 as SGHVS and CDR2 as FQNEAQ. The CDR3 region is CASSLSRGAAYEQYF. The CDR3 DNA reads TGTGCCAGCAGCTTATCGCGGGGGGCAGCCTACGAGCAGTACTTC.